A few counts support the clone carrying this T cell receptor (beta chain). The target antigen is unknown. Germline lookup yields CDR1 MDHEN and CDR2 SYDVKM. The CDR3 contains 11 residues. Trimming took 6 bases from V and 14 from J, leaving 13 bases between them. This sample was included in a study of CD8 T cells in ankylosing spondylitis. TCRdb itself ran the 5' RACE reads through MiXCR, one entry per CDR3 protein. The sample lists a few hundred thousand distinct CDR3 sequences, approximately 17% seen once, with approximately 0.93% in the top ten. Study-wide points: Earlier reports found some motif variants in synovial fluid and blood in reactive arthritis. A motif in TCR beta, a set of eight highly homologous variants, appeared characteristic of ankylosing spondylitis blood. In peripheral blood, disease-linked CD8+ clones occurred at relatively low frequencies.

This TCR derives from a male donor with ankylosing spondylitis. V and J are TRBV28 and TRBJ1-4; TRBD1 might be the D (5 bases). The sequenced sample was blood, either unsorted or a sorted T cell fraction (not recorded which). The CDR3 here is CASSPVGVLFF. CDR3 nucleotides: TGTGCCAGCAGCCCCGTGGGGGTCCTGTTTTTT.